The 17 T cell receptor beta chains in this list originate from one sample, sequenced in a study of patients and donors after allogeneic stem cell transplantation. TCRdb itself ran the RT-PCR reads through MiXCR, one entry per CDR3 protein. The repertoire holds some 230,000 distinct CDR3 sequences, with around an eighth as singletons. The specimen sequenced was blood, either unsorted or a sorted T cell fraction (not recorded which). These TCRs come from a human donor who was either an allogeneic HSCT recipient or a stem cell or donor lymphocyte infusion donor (not recorded which). It is not recorded whose cells these are; they may come from a transplant donor.

This clonotype was seen at least ten times. The genes are TRBV12-3 or TRBV12-4 and TRBJ2-1; D is perhaps TRBD2 (5 bases). This CDR3 has 15 residues. Trimming left V 5 bases short and J 7 bases short, with 18 bases between. CDR3 loop: CASSPSKRNGNEQFF. The CDR3, as DNA: TGTGCCAGCAGTCCCTCTAAGCGGAACGGTAATGAGCAGTTCTTC.

This clonotype was seen at least ten times. The chain joins TRBV7-2 to TRBJ2-7; possible D gene TRBD1, 5 bases. There are 14 residues in the CDR3. Trimming pared 5 bases from V and 6 bases from J, leaving 17 bases between. In germline, CDR1 is SGHTA, CDR2 FQGNSA. The CDR3 reads CASSSRGRAGEQYF. The CDR3 DNA reads as TGTGCCAGCAGCAGTAGGGGCAGGGCAGGCGAGCAGTACTTC. Based on the CDR3 plus reference TRBV7-2 and TRBJ2-7, the full variable domain is GAGVSQSPSNKVTEKGKDVELRCDPISGHTALYWYRQSLGQGLEFLIYFQGNSAPDKSGLPSDRFSAERTGGSVSTLTIQRTQQEDSAVYLCASSSRGRAGEQYFGPGTRLTVT.

Only a few counts were recorded for this clonotype. This chain links TRBV29-1 with TRBJ2-5; tentative D call: TRBD2 (5 bases). The germline V gene has CDR1 SQVTM and CDR2 ANQGSEA. Trimming took off 8 bases at V and 2 bases at J, with 15 bases between the two ends. The CDR3 length is 13 residues. CDR3 coding DNA: TGCAGCTACTACTGGAGGCCTCAAGAGACCCAGTACTTC. Translated, it gives CSYYWRPQETQYF.

This clonotype was observed many times. The V and J genes are TRBV28 and TRBJ1-5; 7 bases line up with TRBD1. This CDR3 is 15 amino acids long. Per germline, CDR1 MDHEN and CDR2 SYDVKM. The junction had 9 bases not matched to a gene; V was cut back by 4 bases and J by 6 bases. The CDR3 bases are TGTGCCAGCAGTTCCCGACAGGGAAGGGGTCAGCCCCAGCATTTT. It specifies CASSSRQGRGQPQHF.

This clonotype was seen repeatedly, ten times or more. The V call is TRBV12-3 or TRBV12-4, the J call TRBJ2-5, with 8 bases that match TRBD2. The ends lost 6 bases at V and 6 bases at J; junction bases unmatched: 12. CDR3 length: 15 amino acids. CDR3 protein: CASSPDGGGAQTQYF. The CDR3 DNA reads TGTGCCAGCAGCCCTGACGGGGGGGGGGCTCAGACCCAGTACTTC.

The chain joins TRBV5-1 to TRBJ2-2, with 9 positions matching TRBD1. Germline lookup yields CDR1 SGHRS and CDR2 YFSETQ. The V segment lost 3 bases and the J segment 4 bases; nucleotides outside the gene matches: 13. The CDR3 is made up of 18 amino acids. CDR3 nucleotides: TGCGCCAGCAGCTCCACCGGGACAGGGTCATGGGGCACCGGGGAGCTGTTTTTT. Residues: CASSSTGTGSWGTGELFF.

This clonotype was seen a single time. The chain links TRBV2 to TRBJ1-5, with 9 bases identical to TRBD1. CDR1 and CDR2 (germline): SNHLY, FYNNEI. V lost 4 bases and J lost 6; bases outside the gene matches: 7. This CDR3 has 15 amino acids. CDR3: CASSVQGAMGQPQHF. CDR3 coding DNA: TGTGCCAGCAGTGTACAGGGGGCGATGGGTCAGCCCCAGCATTTT.

Only a few counts were recorded for this clonotype. The genes are TRBV5-1 and TRBJ2-7, with 11 bases fitting TRBD2. This CDR3 has 15 residues. CDR1 SGHRS and CDR2 YFSETQ come from the germline V gene. The trim removed 4 bases at V and 8 bases at J, leaving 11 bases unmatched. The DNA for the CDR3 is TGCGCCAGCAGCGAAGGGACTAGCGGCCTTATGAAGCAGTACTTC. It specifies CASSEGTSGLMKQYF.

This clonotype was found a few times. The chain carries TRBV10-3 and TRBJ2-5; TRBD1 agrees at 8 bases. This CDR3 spans 14 amino acids. Germline assignment: CDR1 ENHRY and CDR2 SYGVKD. Trimming removed 4 bases from V and 3 bases from J; junction bases left unmatched: 4. The CDR3 loop is CAISARTGKETQYF. The CDR3 nucleotides read TGTGCCATCAGTGCTAGGACAGGGAAAGAGACCCAGTACTTC.

The gene calls are TRBV12-3 or TRBV12-4 and TRBJ1-1, with D perhaps TRBD1 (6 bases). Trimming removed 7 bases at V and 1 base at J, with 13 bases between. The CDR3 runs to 14 residues. CDR3 residues: CASTLGQANTEAFF. DNA of the CDR3: TGTGCCAGCACCTTGGGACAAGCGAACACTGAAGCTTTCTTT.

This clonotype showed up many times. This chain links TRBV6-5 with TRBJ2-7; D perhaps matches TRBD1 (5 bases). V was shortened by 3 bases and J by 3 bases, with 15 bases between the two germline ends. CDR1 is MNHEY and CDR2 is SVGAGI in the germline V gene. This CDR3 comprises 15 residues. The CDR3: CASSYKGATLYEQYF. The CDR3 DNA reads as TGTGCCAGCAGTTATAAAGGGGCAACCCTCTACGAGCAGTACTTC.

This clonotype has a handful of counts. DNA for the CDR3: TGCAGTGCTCCCCGTCGGAACAAGGGTTACAATGAGCAGTTCTTC. Protein: CSAPRRNKGYNEQFF. The V call is TRBV20-1, the J call TRBJ2-1; D remains ambiguous. This CDR3 is built from 15 residues. Germline-derived CDR1 and CDR2 are DFQATT and SNEGSKA (reference sequence). V dropped 5 bases and J dropped 4 bases, with 18 bases sitting between them.

This clonotype was found a few times. The J gene is TRBJ2-1, the V gene TRBV11-2; a possible D gene is TRBD2 (5 bases). The CDR3 is made up of 15 amino acids. V was pared by 2 bases and J by 9 bases, with 17 bases between. Germline V lookup: CDR1 SGHAT, CDR2 FQNNGV. The CDR3 sequence is CASSLFVSRAGEQFF. The CDR3 region has the DNA TGTGCCAGCAGCTTATTTGTCTCGAGGGCGGGTGAGCAGTTCTTC.

The chain carries TRBV6-4 and TRBJ2-3; TRBD2 is a possible D gene (7 bases). Germline CDR1 reads MRHNA; CDR2 reads SNTAGT. The CDR3 totals 12 residues. V lost 3 bases and J lost 12, with 13 bases in between. The CDR3 nucleotides are TGTGCCAGCAGTGAACAGGGAGGGACACAGTATTTT. Its translation is CASSEQGGTQYF.

This clonotype has only a few counts. V usage is TRBV2 and J usage is TRBJ1-4, with D tentatively TRBD1 (6 bases). Trimming left V 3 bases short and J 10 bases short, with 15 bases between. The CDR3 runs to 14 residues. CDR1 SNHLY and CDR2 FYNNEI come from the germline V gene. CDR3 sequence reads: CASSENPGEAKLFF. The CDR3 DNA reads as TGTGCCAGCAGTGAGAACCCAGGGGAAGCAAAACTGTTTTTT. The whole variable domain, remainder taken from reference TRBV2 and TRBJ1-4, is EPEVTQTPSHQVTQMGQEVILRCVPISNHLYFYWYRQILGQKVEFLVSFYNNEISEKSEIFDDQFSVERPDGSNFTLKIRSTKLEDSAMYFCASSENPGEAKLFFGSGTQLSVL.

This clonotype showed up many times. The chain has TRBV7-2 and TRBJ1-1; 8 bases line up with TRBD1. CDR1 and CDR2 from the germline V gene are SGHTA and FQGNSA. The CDR3 totals 15 residues. J gave up 7 bases and V 6 bases, and 13 bases lay outside the gene matches. CDR3 DNA: TGTGCCAGCAGACTGCGGAGACAGGGGATTGTTGAAGCTTTCTTT. It specifies CASRLRRQGIVEAFF.

Many counts were recorded for this clonotype. The chain uses TRBV12-3 or TRBV12-4 and TRBJ2-3; 14 bases agree with TRBD2. There are 18 residues in the CDR3. V gave up 4 bases and J gave up 5 bases; unmatched junction bases: 11. In DNA form, the CDR3 reads TGTGCCAGCAGTTCCCGCATGACTAGCGGGGGGGAGGTAGATACGCAGTATTTT. Residues: CASSSRMTSGGEVDTQYF.